The present entry profiles one T cell receptor beta chain with its context. These data originate in a study of blood T cell repertoires in COVID-19. Whole-study context: Nucleic acid was either cDNA or gDNA, and it came from T cells, B-cell-depleted T cells, or PBMCs.

As originally analysed: Reference gene primer amplification in the assay estimated nucleated cell counts. Libraries were prepared by immunoSEQ multiplex PCR; TCRdb keeps only in-frame clonotypes and omits some of them. V and J calls and clone size follow that table, whereas D and trimming were derived from the DNA. The repertoire includes approximately 210,000 clones, 88% of them detected once, and over 12% sits in the top ten. Adults between roughly 18 and 89 years of age took part from more than 20 US areas. Participants had their cohort set by participant-reported clinical history. The V gene end was trimmed by 6 bases and the J gene end by 0 bases; junction bases not matched to a gene: 9. The CDR3 has 17 residues. Germline CDR1 and CDR2: MNHEY and SMNVEV (reference sequence).

This sequence originates from a woman aged 50 to 60 with acute COVID-19. Sequenced material: PBMCs or T cells enriched from blood (not recorded which). The chain links TRBV27 to TRBJ2-2, with 8 bases matching TRBD2. The CDR3, as DNA: TGTGCCAGCAGCGCCCTAGCGGGCGTTCCGAACACCGGGGAGCTGTTTTTT. Translating gives CASSALAGVPNTGELFF.